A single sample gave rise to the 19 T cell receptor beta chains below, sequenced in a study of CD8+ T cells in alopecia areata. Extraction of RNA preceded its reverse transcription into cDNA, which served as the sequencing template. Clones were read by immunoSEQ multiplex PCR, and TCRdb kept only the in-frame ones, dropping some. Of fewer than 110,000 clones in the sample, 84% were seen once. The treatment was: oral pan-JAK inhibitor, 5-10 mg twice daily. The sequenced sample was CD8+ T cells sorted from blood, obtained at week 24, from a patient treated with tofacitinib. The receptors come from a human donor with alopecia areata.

The CDR3 region is CASSPRDRQTYGYTF. CDR3 sequence (DNA): TGTGCCAGCAGCCCCCGGGACAGGCAAACCTATGGCTACACCTTC. J is TRBJ1-2 and V is TRBV14; 8 bases agree with TRBD1. Germline CDR1 and CDR2: SGHDN and FVKESK. CDR3 size: 15 residues. Germline trimming cut 4 bases from V and 4 bases from J; bases unmatched to any gene: 8.

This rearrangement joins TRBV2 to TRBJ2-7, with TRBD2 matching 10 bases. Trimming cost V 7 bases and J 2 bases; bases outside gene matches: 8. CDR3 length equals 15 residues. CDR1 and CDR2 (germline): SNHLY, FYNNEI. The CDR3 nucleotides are TGTGCCAGCATCCAAGGACTAGCGGATACCTACGAGCAGTACTTC. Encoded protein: CASIQGLADTYEQYF.

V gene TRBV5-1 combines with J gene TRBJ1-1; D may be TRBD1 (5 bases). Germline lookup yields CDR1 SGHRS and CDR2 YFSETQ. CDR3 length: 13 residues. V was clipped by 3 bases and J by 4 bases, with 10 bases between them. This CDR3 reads CASSSGGGTEAFF. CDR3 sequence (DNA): TGCGCCAGCAGCTCCGGGGGGGGCACTGAAGCTTTCTTT.

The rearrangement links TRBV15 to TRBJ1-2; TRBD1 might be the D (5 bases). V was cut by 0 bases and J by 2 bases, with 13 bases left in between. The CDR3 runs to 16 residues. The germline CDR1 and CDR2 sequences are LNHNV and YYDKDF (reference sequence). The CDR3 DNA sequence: TGTGCCACCAGCAGAGATTTAGGGGTCCAGAACTATGGCTACACCTTC. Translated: CATSRDLGVQNYGYTF.

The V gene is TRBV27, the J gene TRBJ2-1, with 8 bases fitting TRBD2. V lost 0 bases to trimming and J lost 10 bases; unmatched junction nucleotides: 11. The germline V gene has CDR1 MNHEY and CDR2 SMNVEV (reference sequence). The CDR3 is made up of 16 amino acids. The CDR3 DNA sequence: TGTGCCAGCAGTTTATCGGGGTCGGGAGGGGTGCGGGAGCAGTTCTTC. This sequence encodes CASSLSGSGGVREQFF.

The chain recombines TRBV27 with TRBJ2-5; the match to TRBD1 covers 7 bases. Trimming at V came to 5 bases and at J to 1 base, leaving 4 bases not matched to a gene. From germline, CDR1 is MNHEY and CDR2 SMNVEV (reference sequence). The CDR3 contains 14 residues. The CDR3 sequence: CASSTRQGQETQYF. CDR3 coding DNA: TGTGCCAGCAGTACAAGACAGGGCCAAGAGACCCAGTACTTC.

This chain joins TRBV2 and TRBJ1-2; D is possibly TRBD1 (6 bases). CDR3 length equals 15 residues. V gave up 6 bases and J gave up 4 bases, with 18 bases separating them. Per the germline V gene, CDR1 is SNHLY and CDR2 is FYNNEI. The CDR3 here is CASSATYQGSYGYTF. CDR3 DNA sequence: TGTGCCAGCAGCGCGACATACCAGGGGTCCTATGGCTACACCTTC.

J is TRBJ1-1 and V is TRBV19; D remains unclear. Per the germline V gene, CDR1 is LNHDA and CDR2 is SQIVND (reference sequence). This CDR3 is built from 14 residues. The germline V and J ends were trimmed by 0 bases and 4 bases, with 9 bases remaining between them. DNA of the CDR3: TGTGCCAGTAGTATAGAAATTTGGGGCACTGAAGCTTTCTTT. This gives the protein CASSIEIWGTEAFF.

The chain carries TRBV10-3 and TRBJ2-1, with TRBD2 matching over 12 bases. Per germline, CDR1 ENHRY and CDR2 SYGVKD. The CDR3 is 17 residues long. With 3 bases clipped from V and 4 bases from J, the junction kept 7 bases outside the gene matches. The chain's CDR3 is CAISEASGGALYNEQFF. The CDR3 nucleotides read TGTGCCATCAGTGAAGCTAGCGGGGGGGCGTTGTACAATGAGCAGTTCTTC.

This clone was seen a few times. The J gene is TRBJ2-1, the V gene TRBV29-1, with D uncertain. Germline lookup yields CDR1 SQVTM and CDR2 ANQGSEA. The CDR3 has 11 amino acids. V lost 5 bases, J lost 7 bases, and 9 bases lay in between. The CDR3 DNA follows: TGCAGCGTTTACTATCGAAATGAGCAGTTCTTC. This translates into CSVYYRNEQFF.

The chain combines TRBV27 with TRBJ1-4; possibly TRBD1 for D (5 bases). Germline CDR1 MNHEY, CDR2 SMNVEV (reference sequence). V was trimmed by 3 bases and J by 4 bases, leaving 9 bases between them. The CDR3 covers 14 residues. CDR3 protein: CASSFVDSNEKLFF. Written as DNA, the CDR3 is TGTGCCAGCAGTTTTGTTGACAGTAATGAAAAACTGTTTTTT. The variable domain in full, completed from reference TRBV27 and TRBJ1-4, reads EAQVTQNPRYLITVTGKKLTVTCSQNMNHEYMSWYRQDPGLGLRQIYYSMNVEVTDKGDVPEGYKVSRKEKRNFPLILESPSPNQTSLYFCASSFVDSNEKLFFGSGTQLSVL.

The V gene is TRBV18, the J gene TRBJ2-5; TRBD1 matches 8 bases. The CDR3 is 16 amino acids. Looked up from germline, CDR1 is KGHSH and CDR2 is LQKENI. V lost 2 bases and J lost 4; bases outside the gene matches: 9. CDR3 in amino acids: CASSPFETGVVETQYF. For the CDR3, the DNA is TGTGCCAGCTCACCATTTGAGACAGGGGTGGTAGAGACCCAGTACTTC.

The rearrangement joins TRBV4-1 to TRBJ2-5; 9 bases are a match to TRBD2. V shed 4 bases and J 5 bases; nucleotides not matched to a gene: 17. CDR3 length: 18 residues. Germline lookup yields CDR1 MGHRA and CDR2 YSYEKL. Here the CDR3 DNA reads TGCGCCAGCAGCCCAGGGGTCCAACTAGCGGGCCTGATGGAGACCCAGTACTTC. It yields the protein CASSPGVQLAGLMETQYF.

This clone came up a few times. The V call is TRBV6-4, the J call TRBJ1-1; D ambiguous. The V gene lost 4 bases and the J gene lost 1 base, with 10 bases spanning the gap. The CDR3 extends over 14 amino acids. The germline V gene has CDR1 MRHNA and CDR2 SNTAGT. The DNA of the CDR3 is TGTGCCAGCAGTGCCGGTACAGCGAACACTGAAGCTTTCTTT. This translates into CASSAGTANTEAFF.

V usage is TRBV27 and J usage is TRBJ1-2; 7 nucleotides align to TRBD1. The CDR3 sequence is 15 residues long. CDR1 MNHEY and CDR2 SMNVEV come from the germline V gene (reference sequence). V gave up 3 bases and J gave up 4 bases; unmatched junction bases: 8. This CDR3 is CASSLPGQSFYGYTF. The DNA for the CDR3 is TGTGCCAGCAGTTTGCCGGGACAGAGCTTCTATGGCTACACCTTC.

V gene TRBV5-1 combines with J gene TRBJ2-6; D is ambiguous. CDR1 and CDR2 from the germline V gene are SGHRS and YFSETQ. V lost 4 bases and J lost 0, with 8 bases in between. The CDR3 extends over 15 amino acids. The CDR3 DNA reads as TGCGCCAGCAGCGCCTTAAGCTCTGGGGCCAACGTCCTGACTTTC. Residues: CASSALSSGANVLTF.

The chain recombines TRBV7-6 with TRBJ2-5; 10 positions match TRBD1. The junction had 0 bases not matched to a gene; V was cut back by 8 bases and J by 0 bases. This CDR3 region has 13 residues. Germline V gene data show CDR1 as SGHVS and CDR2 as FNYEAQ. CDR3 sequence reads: CASGQGDQETQYF. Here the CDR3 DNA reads TGTGCCAGCGGACAGGGGGACCAAGAGACCCAGTACTTC.

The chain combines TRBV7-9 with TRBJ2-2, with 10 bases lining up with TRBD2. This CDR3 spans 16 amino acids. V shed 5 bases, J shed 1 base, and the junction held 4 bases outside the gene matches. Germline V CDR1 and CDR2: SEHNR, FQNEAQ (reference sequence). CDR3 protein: CASSVIAGGNTGELFF. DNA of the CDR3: TGTGCCAGCAGCGTGATAGCGGGGGGGAACACCGGGGAGCTGTTTTTT.

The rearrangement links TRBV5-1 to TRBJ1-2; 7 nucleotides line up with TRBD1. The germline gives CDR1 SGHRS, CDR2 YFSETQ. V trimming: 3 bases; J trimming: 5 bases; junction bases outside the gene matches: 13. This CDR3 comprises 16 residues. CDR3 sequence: CASSSPPYQTGYGYTF. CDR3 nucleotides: TGCGCCAGCAGCTCACCTCCCTACCAGACAGGGTATGGCTACACCTTC.